This is a list of T cell receptor beta chains from one sample in a study of cytomegalovirus exposure and HLA in healthy donors. TCRdb keeps only in-frame clones here, not all; method: immunoSEQ multiplex PCR. The top ten clones hold over 4% of a sample with approximately 110,000 clones, 73% of them seen once. The sequenced sample consisted of PBMCs. These receptors originate from a man between 60 and 70 years old in good health and CMV-seropositive. CDR3s include the opening cysteine and the closing phenylalanine or tryptophan. The D gene is left open where the match is weak. Expanded clones are given a class, and other clones once, few, many or no size at all.

>TRBJ1-3|NA|TRBD1|TRBV10-3
CAITTTGGGNTIYF
TGTGCCATCACTACGACAGGGGGAGGAAACACCATATATTTT
>TRBJ2-5|NA|NA|TRBV20-1
CSGRLRETQYF
TGCAGTGGTCGATTACGGGAGACCCAGTACTTC
>TRBJ2-1|NA|NA|TRBV2
CASSQERSAYNEQFF
TGTGCCAGCAGCCAAGAGCGGTCCGCCTACAATGAGCAGTTCTTC
>TRBJ2-1|NA|NA|TRBV5-4
CASSPTVESYNEQFF
TGTGCCAGCAGCCCGACAGTTGAATCCTACAATGAGCAGTTCTTC
>TRBJ2-7|NA|NA|TRBV10-1
CASSATPGATYEQYF
TGCGCCAGCAGTGCAACCCCGGGAGCCACCTACGAGCAGTACTTC
>TRBJ1-1|NA|NA|TRBV6-5
CASREGDGEAFF
TGTGCCAGCAGGGAAGGAGATGGTGAAGCTTTCTTT
>TRBJ2-3|NA|NA|TRBV6-6
CASSYLAVAGTDTQYF
TGTGCCAGCAGTTACTTGGCAGTCGCTGGCACAGATACGCAGTATTTT
>TRBJ1-5|NA|NA|TRBV19
CASSTTPIFSNQPQHF
TGTGCCAGTAGTACAACACCGATCTTTAGCAATCAGCCCCAGCATTTT
>TRBJ2-1|NA|TRBD1|TRBV28
CASSLGDGDRPPYNEQFF
TGTGCCAGCAGTTTAGGTGATGGGGACAGGCCACCATACAATGAGCAGTTCTTC
>TRBJ2-1|NA|TRBD1|TRBV18
CASSPGQVGNEQFF
TGTGCCAGCTCCCCGGGACAGGTGGGGAATGAGCAGTTCTTC
>TRBJ1-5|once|TRBD1|TRBV19
CASSRDRNQPQHF
TGTGCCAGTAGTCGGGACAGGAATCAGCCCCAGCATTTT
>TRBJ2-1|NA|NA|TRBV19
CASSMTENNEQFF
TGTGCCAGTAGTATGACTGAAAACAATGAGCAGTTCTTC
>TRBJ2-7|NA|NA|TRBV19
CASSEPRREQYF
TGTGCCAGTAGTGAGCCCCGTCGCGAGCAGTACTTC
>TRBJ2-3|once|TRBD2|TRBV5-1
CASQLIPGLAVTDTQYF
TGCGCCAGCCAGCTAATTCCGGGACTAGCGGTCACAGATACGCAGTATTTT
>TRBJ1-4|NA|NA|TRBV7-7
CASSSDAGEKLFF
TGTGCTAGCAGCTCAGATGCGGGGGAAAAACTGTTTTTT
>TRBJ1-1|NA|NA|TRBV5-1
CASSLGVGRQVEAFF
TGCGCCAGCAGCTTGGGGGTGGGGCGACAGGTTGAAGCTTTCTTT
>TRBJ2-7|NA|NA|TRBV28
CASRRILSYEQYF
TGTGCCAGCAGGCGGATTCTCTCCTACGAGCAGTACTTC
>TRBJ2-6|NA|TRBD1|TRBV7-3
CASSGGQGRGANVLTF
TGTGCCAGCAGCGGCGGACAGGGGAGAGGGGCCAACGTCCTGACTTTC
>TRBJ2-7|few|NA|TRBV6-6
CASSDDTYNQAGEQYF
TGTGCCAGCAGCGACGACACATACAACCAGGCGGGCGAGCAGTACTTC
>TRBJ1-2|NA|NA|TRBV28
CASITGNYGYTF
TGTGCCAGCATAACAGGGAACTATGGCTACACCTTC
>TRBJ2-2|NA|NA|TRBV5-1
CASSLTLNTGELFF
TGCGCCAGCAGCTTGACACTAAACACCGGGGAGCTGTTTTTT
>TRBJ1-5|NA|NA|TRBV7-2
CASSEGGVGQPQHF
TGTGCCAGCAGCGAAGGGGGAGTTGGTCAGCCCCAGCATTTT
>TRBJ2-7|NA|TRBD1|TRBV13
CASSAQDRGSSYEQYF
TGTGCCAGCAGCGCCCAGGACAGGGGGTCTTCCTACGAGCAGTACTTC
>TRBJ1-2|NA|NA|TRBV6-1
CASSEPFLGDYGYPF
TGTGCCAGCAGTGAACCCTTCCTGGGAGACTATGGCTACCCCTTC
>TRBJ2-7|once|TRBD2|TRBV15
CATSRDIAGGREQYF
TGTGCCACCAGCAGAGATATTGCGGGGGGGCGGGAGCAGTACTTC
>TRBJ2-2|NA|TRBD2|TRBV30
CAWNSHGGSTGELFF
TGTGCCTGGAACTCCCACGGGGGGAGCACCGGGGAGCTGTTTTTT
>TRBJ2-7|few|NA|TRBV7-8
CASSPHTYEQYF
TGTGCCAGCAGCCCCCACACCTACGAGCAGTACTTC
>TRBJ2-3|NA|NA|TRBV7-2
CASSSRGRRDTQYF
TGTGCCAGCAGCTCCCGGGGGAGACGCGATACGCAGTATTTT
>TRBJ1-2|once|NA|TRBV29-1
CSVGQLFNYGYTF
TGCAGCGTCGGACAGCTCTTTAACTATGGCTACACCTTC
>TRBJ1-3|few|TRBD1|TRBV5-8
CASSLTGTASGNTIYF
TGTGCCAGCAGCCTGACAGGGACAGCCTCTGGAAACACCATATATTTT
>TRBJ2-7|NA|NA|TRBV5-1
CASSLEGVYYEQYF
TGCGCCAGCAGCTTGGAGGGGGTATATTACGAGCAGTACTTC
>TRBJ1-5|NA|NA|TRBV5-1
CASSLASGGQPQHF
TGCGCCAGCAGCTTGGCGTCGGGAGGTCAGCCCCAGCATTTT
>TRBJ1-2|NA|NA|TRBV27
CASSRRGFGANYGYTF
TGTGCCAGCAGTCGCAGGGGTTTCGGAGCTAACTATGGCTACACCTTC
>TRBJ1-2|NA|TRBD1|TRBV19
CASSMGDRDGGYTF
TGTGCCAGTAGTATGGGAGACAGGGATGGTGGCTACACCTTC
>TRBJ2-7|few|NA|TRBV5-1
CASSLLFPPGLHSYEQYF
TGCGCCAGCAGCTTGTTGTTTCCGCCCGGTCTTCACTCCTACGAGCAGTACTTC
>TRBJ1-6|NA|NA|TRBV5-4
CASSLVGYKRSPLHF
TGTGCCAGCAGCTTGGTGGGCTACAAACGGTCACCCCTCCACTTT
>TRBJ1-5|NA|TRBD1|TRBV6-1
CASSPGQSPRPQHF
TGTGCCAGCAGTCCGGGACAGTCCCCCCGGCCCCAGCATTTT
>TRBJ2-5|NA|TRBD2|TRBV2
CASSELAGVQETQYF
TGTGCCAGCAGTGAGCTAGCGGGGGTTCAAGAGACCCAGTACTTC
>TRBJ2-7|NA|NA|TRBV6-6
CASSQFDEQYF
TGTGCCAGCAGCCAGTTTGACGAGCAGTACTTC
>TRBJ2-3|NA|TRBD1|TRBV5-6
CASSLDHKGAFADTQYF
TGTGCCAGCAGCTTGGACCATAAGGGGGCCTTTGCAGATACGCAGTATTTT
>TRBJ2-7|few|NA|TRBV6-6
CASSPGDYEQYF
TGTGCCAGCAGTCCAGGCGACTACGAGCAGTACTTC
>TRBJ1-1|NA|TRBD1|TRBV18
CASSPPADRVTEAFF
TGTGCCAGCTCACCACCAGCGGACAGGGTTACTGAAGCTTTCTTT
>TRBJ1-6|once|TRBD1|TRBV7-2
CASSPLGDRGPYNSPLHF
TGTGCCAGCAGTCCATTGGGGGACAGGGGACCCTATAATTCACCCCTCCACTTT
>TRBJ1-4|NA|NA|TRBV5-1
CASSLEQSRREKLFF
TGCGCCAGCAGCTTGGAACAGAGTCGGCGTGAAAAACTGTTTTTT